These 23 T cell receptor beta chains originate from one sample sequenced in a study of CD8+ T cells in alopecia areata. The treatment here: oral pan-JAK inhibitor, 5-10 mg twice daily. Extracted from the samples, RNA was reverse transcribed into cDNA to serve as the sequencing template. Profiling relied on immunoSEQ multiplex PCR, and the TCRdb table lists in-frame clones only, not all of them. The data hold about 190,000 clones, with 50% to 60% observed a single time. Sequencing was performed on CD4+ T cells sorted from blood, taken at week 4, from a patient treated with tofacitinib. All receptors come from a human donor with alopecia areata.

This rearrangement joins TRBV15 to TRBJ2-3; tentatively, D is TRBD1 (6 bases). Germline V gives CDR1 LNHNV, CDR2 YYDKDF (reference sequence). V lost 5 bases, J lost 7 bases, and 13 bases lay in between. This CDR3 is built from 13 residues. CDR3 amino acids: CATSSDGTHTQYF. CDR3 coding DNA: TGTGCCACCAGCTCTGACGGGACACATACGCAGTATTTT.

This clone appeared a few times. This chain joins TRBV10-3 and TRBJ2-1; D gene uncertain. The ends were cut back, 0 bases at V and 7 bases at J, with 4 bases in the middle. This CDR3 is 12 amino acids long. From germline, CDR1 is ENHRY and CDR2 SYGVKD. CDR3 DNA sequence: TGTGCCATCAGTGAGTCGAGAAATGAGCAGTTCTTC. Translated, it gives CAISESRNEQFF.

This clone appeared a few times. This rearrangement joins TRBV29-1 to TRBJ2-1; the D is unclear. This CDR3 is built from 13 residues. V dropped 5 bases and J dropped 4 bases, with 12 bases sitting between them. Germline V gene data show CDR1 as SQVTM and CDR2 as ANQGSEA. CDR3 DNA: TGCAGCGTTAGAAAACGCGCGTACAATGAGCAGTTCTTC. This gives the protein CSVRKRAYNEQFF.

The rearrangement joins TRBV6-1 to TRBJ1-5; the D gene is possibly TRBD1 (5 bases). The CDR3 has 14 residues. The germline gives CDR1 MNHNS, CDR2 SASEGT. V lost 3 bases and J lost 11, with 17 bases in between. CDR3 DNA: TGTGCCAGCAGTGAGGAGTTTTGGGGACCTGCCCAGCATTTT. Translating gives CASSEEFWGPAQHF.

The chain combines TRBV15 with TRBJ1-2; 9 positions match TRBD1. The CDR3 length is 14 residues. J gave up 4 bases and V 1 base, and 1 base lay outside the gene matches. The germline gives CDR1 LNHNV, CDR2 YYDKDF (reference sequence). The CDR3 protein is CATSRAGQGYGYTF. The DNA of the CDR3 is TGTGCCACCAGCAGAGCGGGACAGGGCTATGGCTACACCTTC.

The CDR3 nucleotides are TGTGCCTGGAGTACCGGGACAGTCACGGATACGCAGTATTTT. This translates into CAWSTGTVTDTQYF. V gene TRBV30 combines with J gene TRBJ2-3; TRBD1 matches at 7 bases. There are 14 residues in the CDR3. Trimming took 2 bases from V and 6 from J; bases not matched to a gene: 8. Germline-derived CDR1 and CDR2 are GTSNPN and SVGIG (reference sequence).

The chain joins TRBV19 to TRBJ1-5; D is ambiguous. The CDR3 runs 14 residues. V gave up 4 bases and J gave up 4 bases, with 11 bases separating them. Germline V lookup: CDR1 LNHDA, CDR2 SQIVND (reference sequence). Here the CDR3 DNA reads TGTGCCAGTAGTAGAATTACCGGGAATCAGCCCCAGCATTTT. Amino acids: CASSRITGNQPQHF.

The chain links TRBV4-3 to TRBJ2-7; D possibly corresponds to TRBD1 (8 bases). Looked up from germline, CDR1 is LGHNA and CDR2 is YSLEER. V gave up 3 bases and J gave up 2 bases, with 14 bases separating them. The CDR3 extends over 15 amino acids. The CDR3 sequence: CASSHRTGGAYEQYF. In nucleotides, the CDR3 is TGCGCCAGCAGCCATCGAACAGGGGGGGCCTACGAGCAGTACTTC.

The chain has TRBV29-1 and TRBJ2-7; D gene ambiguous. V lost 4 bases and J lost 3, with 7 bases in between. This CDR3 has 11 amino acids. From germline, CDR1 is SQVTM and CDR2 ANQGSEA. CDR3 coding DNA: TGCAGCGTTGCAACCAGCTACGAGCAGTACTTC. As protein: CSVATSYEQYF.

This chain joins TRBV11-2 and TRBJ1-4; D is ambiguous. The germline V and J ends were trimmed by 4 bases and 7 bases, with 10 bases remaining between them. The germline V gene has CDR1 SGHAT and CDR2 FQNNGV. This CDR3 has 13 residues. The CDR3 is CASSSGGVEKLFF. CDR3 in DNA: TGTGCCAGCAGCTCCGGTGGGGTTGAAAAACTGTTTTTT.

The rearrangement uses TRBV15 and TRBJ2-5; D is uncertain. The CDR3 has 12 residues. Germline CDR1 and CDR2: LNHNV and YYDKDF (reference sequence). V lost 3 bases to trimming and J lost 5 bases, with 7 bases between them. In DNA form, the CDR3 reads TGTGCCACCAGCAGTCTGGGGGAGACCCAGTACTTC. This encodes CATSSLGETQYF. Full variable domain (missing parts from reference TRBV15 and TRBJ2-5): DAMVIQNPRYQVTQFGKPVTLSCSQTLNHNVMYWYQQKSSQAPKLLFHYYDKDFNNEADTPDNFQSRRPNTSFCFLDIRSPGLGDTAMYLCATSSLGETQYFGPGTRLLVL.

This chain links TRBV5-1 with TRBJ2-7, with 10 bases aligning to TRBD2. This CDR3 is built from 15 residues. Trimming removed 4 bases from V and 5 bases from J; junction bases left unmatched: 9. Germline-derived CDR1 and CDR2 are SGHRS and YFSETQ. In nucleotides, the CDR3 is TGCGCCAGCAGCGCTTTATTAACTAGCGGGAACGAGCAGTACTTC. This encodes CASSALLTSGNEQYF.

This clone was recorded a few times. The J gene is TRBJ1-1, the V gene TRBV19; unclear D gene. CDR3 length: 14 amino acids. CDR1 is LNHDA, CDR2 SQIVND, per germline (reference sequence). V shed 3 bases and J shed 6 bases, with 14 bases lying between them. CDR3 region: CASSIAASPPEAFF. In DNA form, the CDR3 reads TGTGCCAGTAGTATTGCGGCCTCTCCACCTGAAGCTTTCTTT.

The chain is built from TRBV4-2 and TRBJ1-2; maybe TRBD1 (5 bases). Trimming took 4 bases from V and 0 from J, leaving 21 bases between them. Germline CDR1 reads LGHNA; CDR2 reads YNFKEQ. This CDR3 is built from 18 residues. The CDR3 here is CASSRSYRQDASNYGYTF. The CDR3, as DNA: TGTGCCAGCAGCCGCTCCTACAGGCAGGATGCCTCTAACTATGGCTACACCTTC.

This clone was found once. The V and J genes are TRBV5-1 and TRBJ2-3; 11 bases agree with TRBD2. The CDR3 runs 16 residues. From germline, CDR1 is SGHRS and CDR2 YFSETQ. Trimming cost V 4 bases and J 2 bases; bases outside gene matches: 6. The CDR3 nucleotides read TGCGCCAGCAGCCACGGACTAGCGGGTTCCACAGATACGCAGTATTTT. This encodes CASSHGLAGSTDTQYF.

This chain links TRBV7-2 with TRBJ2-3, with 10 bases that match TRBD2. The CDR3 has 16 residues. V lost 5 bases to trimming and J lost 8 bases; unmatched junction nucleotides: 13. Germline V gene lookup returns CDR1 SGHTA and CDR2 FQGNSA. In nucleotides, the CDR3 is TGTGCCAGCAGCCGGGCCAGCGGGAGGGGGGAGAGTACGCAGTATTTT. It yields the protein CASSRASGRGESTQYF.

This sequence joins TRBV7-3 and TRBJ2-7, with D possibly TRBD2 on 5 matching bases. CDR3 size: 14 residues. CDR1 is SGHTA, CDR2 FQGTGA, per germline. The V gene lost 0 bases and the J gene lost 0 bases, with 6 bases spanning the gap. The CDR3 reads CASSLTGSSYEQYF. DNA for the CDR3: TGTGCCAGCAGCTTAACAGGGAGCTCCTACGAGCAGTACTTC.

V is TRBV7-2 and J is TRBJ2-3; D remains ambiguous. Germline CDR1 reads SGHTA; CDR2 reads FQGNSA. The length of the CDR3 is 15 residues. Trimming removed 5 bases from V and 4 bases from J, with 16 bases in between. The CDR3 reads CASSPGKTLPDTQYF. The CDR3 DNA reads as TGTGCCAGCAGCCCAGGAAAGACCCTCCCAGATACGCAGTATTTT. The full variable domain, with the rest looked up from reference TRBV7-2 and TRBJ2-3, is GAGVSQSPSNKVTEKGKDVELRCDPISGHTALYWYRQSLGQGLEFLIYFQGNSAPDKSGLPSDRFSAERTGGSVSTLTIQRTQQEDSAVYLCASSPGKTLPDTQYFGPGTRLTVL.

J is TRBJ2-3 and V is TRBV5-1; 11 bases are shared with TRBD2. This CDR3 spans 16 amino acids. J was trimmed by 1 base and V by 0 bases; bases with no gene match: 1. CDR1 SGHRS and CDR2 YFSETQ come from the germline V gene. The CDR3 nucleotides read TGCGCCAGCAGCTTGGGACTAGCGGGACGCACAGATACGCAGTATTTT. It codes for CASSLGLAGRTDTQYF.

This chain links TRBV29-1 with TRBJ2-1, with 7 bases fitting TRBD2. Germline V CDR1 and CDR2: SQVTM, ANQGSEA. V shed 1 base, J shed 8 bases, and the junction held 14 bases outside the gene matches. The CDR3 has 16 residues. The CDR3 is CSVEGILGGSTHEQFF. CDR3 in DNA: TGCAGCGTTGAAGGTATACTAGGCGGGAGTACCCATGAGCAGTTCTTC.

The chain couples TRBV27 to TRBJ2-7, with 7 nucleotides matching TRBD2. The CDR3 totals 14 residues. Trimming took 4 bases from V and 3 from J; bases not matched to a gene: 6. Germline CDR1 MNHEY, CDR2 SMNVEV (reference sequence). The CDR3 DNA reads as TGTGCCAGCAGTTGGGGGGGACGTATCTACGAGCAGTACTTC. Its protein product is CASSWGGRIYEQYF.

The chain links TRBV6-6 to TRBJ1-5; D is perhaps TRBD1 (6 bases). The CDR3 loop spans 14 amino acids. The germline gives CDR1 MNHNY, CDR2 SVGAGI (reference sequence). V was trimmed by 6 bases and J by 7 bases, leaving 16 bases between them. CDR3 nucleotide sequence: TGTGCCAGCAGCCCCGTGGGGGGCCGGCAGCCCCAGCATTTT. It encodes CASSPVGGRQPQHF.

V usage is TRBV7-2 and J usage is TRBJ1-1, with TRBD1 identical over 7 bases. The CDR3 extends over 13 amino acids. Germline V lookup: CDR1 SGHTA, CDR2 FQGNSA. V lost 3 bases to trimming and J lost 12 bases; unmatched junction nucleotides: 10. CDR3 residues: CASSLPGQSKTFF. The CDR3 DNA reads TGTGCCAGCAGCTTGCCGGGACAGTCGAAGACTTTCTTT. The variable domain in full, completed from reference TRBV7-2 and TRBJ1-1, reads GAGVSQSPSNKVTEKGKDVELRCDPISGHTALYWYRQSLGQGLEFLIYFQGNSAPDKSGLPSDRFSAERTGGSVSTLTIQRTQQEDSAVYLCASSLPGQSKTFFGQGTRLTVV.